Following are 23 T cell receptor beta chains from one sample sequenced in a study of blood T cell repertoires in COVID-19. Measured with immunoSEQ multiplex PCR; TCRdb has only the in-frame clones, and not every one. Of 200,000 to 250,000 clones in the sample, around 83% are singletons; the top ten hold roughly 1.9%. Sequences were obtained from peripheral blood. The receptor set was obtained from a man under 40 who had recovered from COVID-19.

The CDR3 is CASSINIYGYTF. The CDR3 DNA sequence: TGTGCCAGTAGTATAAACATCTATGGCTACACCTTC. The V gene is TRBV19, the J gene TRBJ1-2; D unclear. The CDR3 loop spans 12 amino acids. Per the germline V gene, CDR1 is LNHDA and CDR2 is SQIVND (reference sequence). Trimming removed 2 bases at V and 4 bases at J, with 5 bases between.

This clone was detected only a few times. The chain is built from TRBV9 and TRBJ1-1; a possible D gene is TRBD1 (6 bases). V lost 0 bases and J 4 bases, leaving 10 bases between the germline ends. Germline loops: CDR1 SGDLS, CDR2 YYNGEE. This CDR3 spans 14 amino acids. CDR3 DNA: TGTGCCAGCAGCGTAGTCAACAGGGCCACTGAAGCTTTCTTT. It yields the protein CASSVVNRATEAFF.

CDR3 amino acids: CSVVAGSGNTIYF. CDR3 bases: TGCAGCGTTGTGGCAGGGTCTGGAAACACCATATATTTT. The V and J genes are TRBV29-1 and TRBJ1-3; tentative D call: TRBD1 (5 bases). Germline CDR1 and CDR2: SQVTM and ANQGSEA. Trimming took 4 bases from V and 1 from J, leaving 8 bases between them. The CDR3 length is 13 residues.

CDR3 sequence reads: CASFQGRGNTEAFF. The DNA for the CDR3 is TGTGCCAGCTTCCAAGGGAGGGGGAACACTGAAGCTTTCTTT. The V call is TRBV6-5, the J call TRBJ1-1; possible D gene TRBD1, 5 bases. Trimming took 8 bases from V and 1 from J, leaving 14 bases between them. CDR3 length: 14 amino acids. Germline-derived CDR1 and CDR2 are MNHEY and SVGAGI.

This rearrangement joins TRBV15 to TRBJ1-1, with unresolved D. Germline lookup yields CDR1 LNHNV and CDR2 YYDKDF (reference sequence). Between the trimmed V and J ends, which lost 5 bases and 7 bases, there was a span of 11 bases. The CDR3 has 12 residues. The CDR3 sequence is CATSLLEGEAFF. DNA of the CDR3: TGTGCCACCAGCCTCCTGGAGGGTGAAGCTTTCTTT.

The genes are TRBV19 and TRBJ1-4; TRBD1 agrees at 7 bases. This CDR3 contains 15 residues. Germline CDR1 reads LNHDA; CDR2 reads SQIVND (reference sequence). The V and J ends lost 4 bases and 6 bases, in that order; junction bases with no gene match: 8. CDR3 amino acids: CASSTQQGRDEKLFF. The CDR3 DNA is TGTGCCAGTAGTACCCAACAGGGGAGAGATGAAAAACTGTTTTTT.

This sequence joins TRBV5-1 and TRBJ2-1; 7 bases map to TRBD2. V shed 0 bases, J shed 3 bases, and the junction held 3 bases outside the gene matches. From germline, CDR1 is SGHRS and CDR2 YFSETQ. The CDR3 runs to 15 residues. This CDR3 reads CASSLERGHYNEQFF. The CDR3 DNA reads TGCGCCAGCAGCTTGGAGCGGGGCCACTACAATGAGCAGTTCTTC.

V usage is TRBV27 and J usage is TRBJ2-3, with 15 bases identical to TRBD2. There are 17 residues in the CDR3. V lost 5 bases, J lost 4 bases, and 7 bases stayed unmatched. The germline V gene encodes CDR1 MNHEY and CDR2 SMNVEV (reference sequence). The CDR3 DNA reads as TGTGCCAGCAGTCCGAAAAGGACTAGCGGGGGGGCAGATACGCAGTATTTT. This sequence encodes CASSPKRTSGGADTQYF.

This chain connects TRBV18 to TRBJ1-2; D is perhaps TRBD1 (6 bases). From germline, CDR1 is KGHSH and CDR2 LQKENI. V was cut by 6 bases and J by 6 bases, with 14 bases left in between. CDR3 length equals 13 residues. CDR3 sequence reads: CASSPSQGNGYTF. The CDR3, as DNA: TGTGCCAGCTCCCCTAGCCAGGGGAATGGCTACACCTTC.

The J gene is TRBJ1-5, the V gene TRBV2; tentatively, D is TRBD1 (5 bases). Germline V gene lookup returns CDR1 SNHLY and CDR2 FYNNEI. This CDR3 region has 14 residues. V lost 6 bases to trimming and J lost 7 bases, with 16 bases between them. The CDR3 is CASRGPRVSQPQHF. The CDR3, as DNA: TGTGCCAGCAGGGGGCCGAGAGTCAGCCAGCCCCAGCATTTT. The whole variable domain, filled in from reference TRBV2 and TRBJ1-5, reads EPEVTQTPSHQVTQMGQEVILRCVPISNHLYFYWYRQILGQKVEFLVSFYNNEISEKSEIFDDQFSVERPDGSNFTLKIRSTKLEDSAMYFCASRGPRVSQPQHFGDGTRLSIL.

V is TRBV5-1 and J is TRBJ1-1, with 9 bases aligning to TRBD1. From germline, CDR1 is SGHRS and CDR2 YFSETQ. The CDR3 loop spans 15 amino acids. The V gene end was trimmed by 2 bases and the J gene end by 4 bases; junction bases not matched to a gene: 6. This CDR3 is CASSLLGQGSTEAFF. In nucleotides, the CDR3 is TGCGCCAGCAGCTTACTAGGACAGGGGAGCACTGAAGCTTTCTTT.

V is TRBV1 and J is TRBJ1-4. TRBV1 represents a pseudogene. The CDR3 consists of 19 residues. Here the CDR3 DNA reads TGCACCAGCAGCCAAGTACCACGGGGGTTGGTTGCAACTAATGAAAAACTGTTTTTT. Its translation is CTSSQVPRGLVATNEKLFF.

In its sample, this clone was seen a few times. The chain couples TRBV5-6 to TRBJ2-5, with a tentative D call TRBD1 (6 bases). This CDR3 contains 13 residues. Per the germline V gene, CDR1 is SGHDT and CDR2 is YYEEEE. Trimming removed 6 bases at V and 5 bases at J, with 14 bases between. This CDR3 reads CASNTGRPETQYF. Written as DNA, the CDR3 is TGTGCCAGCAACACAGGGAGACCGGAGACCCAGTACTTC. Using reference TRBV5-6 and TRBJ2-5 for the parts outside the CDR3, the full variable domain is DAGVTQSPTHLIKTRGQQVTLRCSPKSGHDTVSWYQQALGQGPQFIFQYYEEEERQRGNFPDRFSGHQFPNYSSELNVNALLLGDSALYLCASNTGRPETQYFGPGTRLLVL.

This clone showed up many times. V usage is TRBV11-2 and J usage is TRBJ1-3; 7 positions match TRBD1. The length of the CDR3 is 15 residues. CDR1 SGHAT and CDR2 FQNNGV come from the germline V gene. Losses at the gene ends were 3 bases for V and 4 bases for J; bases not matched to a gene: 6. DNA of the CDR3: TGTGCCAGCAGCTTCAGGGGGTTGGACGGAAACACCATATATTTT. It codes for CASSFRGLDGNTIYF.

The gene calls are TRBV19 and TRBJ1-5; perhaps TRBD1 as D (5 bases). Germline V gene data show CDR1 as LNHDA and CDR2 as SQIVND (reference sequence). Between the trimmed V and J ends, which lost 4 bases and 0 bases, there was a span of 16 bases. This CDR3 spans 17 amino acids. The CDR3 DNA reads as TGTGCCAGTAGTACCCCTTTAGGGAGGGGTAGCAATCAGCCCCAGCATTTT. Translation gives CASSTPLGRGSNQPQHF. The whole variable domain, filled in from reference TRBV19 and TRBJ1-5, reads DGGITQSPKYLFRKEGQNVTLSCEQNLNHDAMYWYRQDPGQGLRLIYYSQIVNDFQKGDIAEGYSVSREKKESFPLTVTSAQKNPTAFYLCASSTPLGRGSNQPQHFGDGTRLSIL.

This clone was detected once. The rearrangement links TRBV6-5 to TRBJ2-4; TRBD2 matches at 7 bases. Per germline, CDR1 MNHEY and CDR2 SVGAGI. Germline trimming cut 8 bases from V and 8 bases from J; bases unmatched to any gene: 12. The CDR3 length is 14 residues. DNA of the CDR3: TGTGCCAGCTCCGAGTCGCGACGGGGGGACATTCAGTACTTC. This codes for CASSESRRGDIQYF.

This clone turned up a few times. This chain connects TRBV6-1 to TRBJ1-5, with 9 bases lining up with TRBD1. V gave up 2 bases and J gave up 4 bases; unmatched junction bases: 15. CDR1 MNHNS and CDR2 SASEGT come from the germline V gene. The CDR3 length is 19 residues. The CDR3 spells CASSELGTPGQGMNQPQHF. CDR3 DNA: TGTGCCAGCAGTGAACTTGGGACCCCGGGACAGGGTATGAATCAGCCCCAGCATTTT.

The chain recombines TRBV15 with TRBJ2-5; 12 nucleotides align to TRBD2. This CDR3 region has 15 residues. In germline, CDR1 is LNHNV, CDR2 YYDKDF (reference sequence). Losses at the gene ends were 2 bases for V and 5 bases for J; bases not matched to a gene: 3. Here the CDR3 DNA reads TGTGCCACCAGCAGATCTGGACTAGCGGGGGAGACCCAGTACTTC. This gives the protein CATSRSGLAGETQYF.

This chain connects TRBV15 to TRBJ1-2; D is possibly TRBD1 (6 bases). V lost 3 bases and J 6 bases, leaving 11 bases between the germline ends. The CDR3 length is 13 residues. Germline V gene lookup returns CDR1 LNHNV and CDR2 YYDKDF (reference sequence). The CDR3 DNA follows: TGTGCCACCAGCAGTATGCCAGGGGATGGCTACACCTTC. It encodes CATSSMPGDGYTF.

The chain recombines TRBV6-1 with TRBJ1-2; D perhaps matches TRBD1 (6 bases). The germline V gene encodes CDR1 MNHNS and CDR2 SASEGT. V lost 3 bases, J lost 3 bases, and 8 bases lay in between. The CDR3 sequence is 13 residues long. CDR3 nucleotides: TGTGCCAGCAGTGACCAGGGGTACTATGGCTACACCTTC. This encodes CASSDQGYYGYTF.

Here the CDR3 DNA reads TGTGCCAGCAGCTTAGTTGAGTCCGTGAACTACGAGCAGTACTTC. Translation gives CASSLVESVNYEQYF. The V gene is TRBV11-1, the J gene TRBJ2-7; D call uncertain. The CDR3 extends over 15 amino acids. Germline lookup yields CDR1 SGHAT and CDR2 FQDESV (reference sequence). Trimming stripped 1 base from V and 3 bases from J, with 13 bases between. Filled out from reference TRBV11-1 and TRBJ2-7, the complete variable domain reads EAEVAQSPRYKITEKSQAVAFWCDPISGHATLYWYRQILGQGPELLVQFQDESVVDDSQLPKDRFSAERLKGVDSTLKIQPAELGDSAMYLCASSLVESVNYEQYFGPGTRLTVT.

This clone was seen repeatedly, ten times or more. The gene calls are TRBV5-6 and TRBJ2-3; D is perhaps TRBD2 (6 bases). The CDR3 runs 17 residues. V lost 1 base and J 2 bases, leaving 17 bases between the germline ends. The germline V gene encodes CDR1 SGHDT and CDR2 YYEEEE. CDR3 in DNA: TGTGCCAGCAGCTTGAGGGATAGCGGCGCTATCACAGATACGCAGTATTTT. As protein: CASSLRDSGAITDTQYF.

This chain links TRBV5-6 with TRBJ1-3; possible D gene TRBD1, 6 bases. Trimming pared 7 bases from V and 3 bases from J, leaving 17 bases between. The CDR3 has 15 residues. Germline V gives CDR1 SGHDT, CDR2 YYEEEE. The CDR3 spells CASLQQGLGGNTIYF. For the CDR3, the DNA is TGTGCCAGCTTACAACAGGGTCTAGGTGGAAACACCATATATTTT.